This T cell receptor beta chain originates from a study of cytomegalovirus exposure and HLA in healthy donors. Study-wide results and limits: Altogether, some 160 TCR beta chains were recorded as cytomegalovirus-associated.

With regard to this clone: Its specificity is not known.

Profiled with immunoSEQ multiplex PCR; TCRdb holds only in-frame clones, not every one. The profile shows tens of thousands of clones, around 93% of them singletons. Germline V gives CDR1 MNHEY, CDR2 SVGAGI. The CDR3 loop spans 14 amino acids. J lost 7 bases, V lost 5 bases, and 8 bases had no gene match. The sequencing input was PBMCs. The gene calls are TRBV6-5 and TRBJ2-7; TRBD2 agrees at 10 bases. The receptor's source is a man between 18 and 35 years old in good health and CMV-seronegative. The CDR3 reads CASSPGTSVREQYF. Here the CDR3 DNA reads TGTGCCAGCAGTCCCGGGACTAGCGTCCGTGAGCAGTACTTC.